This TCR beta chain came from a study of tumor-infiltrating lymphocytes in primary liver carcinoma. About the research overall: Subjects consisted of male and female patients aged 30 to 69 years.

Starting material of about 480 ng total RNA yielded TCR beta cDNA via a constant-region primer. Investigators got TCR beta libraries out of three nested multiplex PCR rounds, done with slightly modified ARM-PCR. TCRdb called the multiplex PCR reads again in MiXCR, with one record for every CDR3 protein. The sample holds 20,000 to 25,000 distinct CDR3 sequences, approximately 79% seen once. DNA and RNA were both co-extracted from around 20-30 mg of bulk tissue that had not been sorted. Patients in the cohort were treatment-naive and living with chronic HBV infection. Every tumor contributed samples taken at five separate regions. The clonotype comes from a young woman with primary liver carcinoma and hepatitis B virus infection. Sequencing input: liver tumor tissue from sampling region 1. The subset is: tumor region T1, superior pole.

The CDR3 sequence is CASSTGLSLGETQYF. In nucleotides, the CDR3 is TGTGCCAGCAGTACGGGACTCTCCCTCGGGGAGACCCAGTACTTC. The chain employs TRBV28 and TRBJ2-5; a weak D match, TRBD2 (6 bases). V dropped 5 bases and J dropped 5 bases, with 18 bases sitting between them. Germline V gives CDR1 MDHEN, CDR2 SYDVKM. CDR3 size: 15 residues.